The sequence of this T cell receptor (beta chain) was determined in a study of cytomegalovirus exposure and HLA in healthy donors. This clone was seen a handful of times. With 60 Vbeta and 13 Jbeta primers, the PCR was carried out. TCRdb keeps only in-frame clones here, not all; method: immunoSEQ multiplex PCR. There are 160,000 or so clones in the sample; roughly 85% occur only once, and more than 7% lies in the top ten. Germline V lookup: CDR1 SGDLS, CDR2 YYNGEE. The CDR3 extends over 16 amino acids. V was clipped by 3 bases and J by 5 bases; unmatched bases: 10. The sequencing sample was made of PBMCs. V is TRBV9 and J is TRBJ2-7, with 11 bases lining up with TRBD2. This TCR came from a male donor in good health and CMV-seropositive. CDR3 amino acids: CASSETSGMVSNEQYF. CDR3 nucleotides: TGTGCCAGCAGCGAGACTAGCGGGATGGTTAGTAACGAGCAGTACTTC.